The T cell receptor beta chain described here comes from a study of PD-1 blockade in classical Hodgkin lymphoma. Findings of the study overall: Complete responders' baseline diversity resembled that of newly diagnosed patients. Newly diagnosed patients were said to have less baseline TCR diversity than healthy donors did.

As for this clone: Its antigen is as yet unknown.

Produced via immunoSEQ multiplex PCR; TCRdb's table is partial and in-frame only. The table includes around 36,000 clones, around 87% detected once. Every patient had relapsed following autologous stem cell transplantation, and cohorts differed in brentuximab vedotin exposure. CDR1 and CDR2 from the germline V gene are LNHDA and SQIVND (reference sequence). CDR3 length: 12 amino acids. Trimming removed 6 bases from V and 11 bases from J, with 16 bases in between. The sequence came from a human donor with classical Hodgkin lymphoma. The V call is TRBV19, the J call TRBJ1-1; D might be TRBD1 (6 bases). The input for sequencing was peripheral blood mononuclear cells (PBMCs), taken at baseline. The CDR3 DNA reads as TGTGCCAGTAGCACAATACAGGGTTTCGCTTTCTTT. This sequence encodes CASSTIQGFAFF.